A single T cell receptor beta chain is shown here with its context. Antigen: not known. These data are taken from a study of monozygotic twins with inflammatory bowel disease. Findings and limits, study-wide: Ultimately, a single strong signal or clonotype associated with IBD was not supported. Among the T cells, different subtypes could not be distinguished.

The UMIs contained a 6-nucleotide sample barcode. They were added by template switching during cDNA synthesis. TCRdb re-called the 5' RACE reads and shows each CDR3 protein once, DNA omitted. Its table lists 300,000 to 450,000 distinct CDR3 sequences. CDR1 is LNHDA, CDR2 SQIVND, per germline (reference sequence). The CDR3 extends over 14 amino acids. The receptor was derived from a human donor with ulcerative colitis or Crohn's disease, or a healthy co-twin of an affected twin (not recorded which). V usage is TRBV19 and J usage is TRBJ1-5. Sequencing was done on a sample of blood. The CDR3 protein is CASHQIGLEQPQHF.